These T cell receptor beta chains were read from a single sample in a study of shared clonotypes between healthy human individuals. This table comes from immunoSEQ multiplex PCR, and its TCRdb copy is limited to in-frame clones, with some not included. Among some 2 million clones, about 95% were seen once, and the ten largest hold roughly 1.2%. The sequencing sample was made of naive CD8+ T cells sorted from blood. The receptors were sampled from a young man in good health. Each CDR3 is given with its conserved first and last residue. D genes are given only for firm matches. Size is omitted from some rows. Given values are once, few, many or a class for expanded clones.

clone size: -; D gene: -; J gene: TRBJ2-7; V gene: TRBV4-1; CDR3 DNA: TGCGCCAGCAGCCAAGCGACAAGCTCCTACGAGCAGTACTTC; CDR3 protein: CASSQATSSYEQYF
clone size: -; D gene: -; J gene: TRBJ1-1; V gene: TRBV4-1; CDR3 DNA: TGCGCCAGCAGCCTAACAGGGTTAACTGAAGCTTTCTTT; CDR3 protein: CASSLTGLTEAFF
clone size: -; D gene: -; J gene: TRBJ1-2; V gene: TRBV27; CDR3 DNA: TGTGCCAGCAGCCCCTTAGGGGGGTCCTATGGCTACACCTTC; CDR3 protein: CASSPLGGSYGYTF
clone size: -; D gene: -; J gene: TRBJ2-7; V gene: TRBV9; CDR3 DNA: TGTGCCAGCAGCTTGACTAGTAATGGTTACGAGCAGTACTTC; CDR3 protein: CASSLTSNGYEQYF
clone size: -; D gene: -; J gene: TRBJ2-7; V gene: TRBV19; CDR3 DNA: TGTGCCAGTAGTTTCGGCCCCTCCTACGAGCAGTACTTC; CDR3 protein: CASSFGPSYEQYF
clone size: once; D gene: TRBD1; J gene: TRBJ2-2; V gene: TRBV10-1; CDR3 DNA: TGCGCCAGCAGCGAACAGGGGGCTACTTCTAACACCGGGGAGCTGTTTTTT; CDR3 protein: CASSEQGATSNTGELFF
clone size: -; D gene: -; J gene: TRBJ2-1; V gene: TRBV5-8; CDR3 DNA: TGTGCCAGCTCAAACCCCCCATCCAATGAGCAGTTCTTC; CDR3 protein: CASSNPPSNEQFF
clone size: -; D gene: TRBD1; J gene: TRBJ1-6; V gene: TRBV27; CDR3 DNA: TGTGCCAGCAGTTGGGGACCGGGACAGAATAATTCACCCCTCCACTTT; CDR3 protein: CASSWGPGQNNSPLHF
clone size: -; D gene: TRBD2; J gene: TRBJ2-3; V gene: TRBV10-2; CDR3 DNA: TGCGCCAGCAGTGAAATGGGGGGGATCACCACAGATACGCAGTATTTT; CDR3 protein: CASSEMGGITTDTQYF
clone size: once; D gene: -; J gene: TRBJ2-7; V gene: TRBV6-5; CDR3 DNA: TGTGCCAGCAGTTACGTGGACAACCCTGGGGAGCAGTACTTC; CDR3 protein: CASSYVDNPGEQYF
clone size: -; D gene: TRBD1; J gene: TRBJ2-7; V gene: TRBV4-1; CDR3 DNA: TGCGCCAGCAGCCAAGTTGGACAGGGAGAATACGAGCAGTACTTC; CDR3 protein: CASSQVGQGEYEQYF
clone size: -; D gene: TRBD1; J gene: TRBJ2-7; V gene: TRBV27; CDR3 DNA: TGTGCCAGCAGTTTAACTATTGGGGACAGGGTGTACGAGCAGTACTTC; CDR3 protein: CASSLTIGDRVYEQYF
clone size: -; D gene: -; J gene: TRBJ1-1; V gene: TRBV6-5; CDR3 DNA: TGTGCCAGCAGTCCCCAGGGAACGGGCACTGAAGCTTTCTTT; CDR3 protein: CASSPQGTGTEAFF
clone size: once; D gene: TRBD2; J gene: TRBJ2-1; V gene: TRBV15; CDR3 DNA: TGTGCCACCAGCAGAGATCAGCGGGAAGGCGGGGATGAGCAGTTCTTC; CDR3 protein: CATSRDQREGGDEQFF
clone size: -; D gene: -; J gene: TRBJ2-4; V gene: TRBV19; CDR3 DNA: TGTGCCAGTAGTATCGTATTGGGCCCGTCCCCCATAAACATTCAGTACTTC; CDR3 protein: CASSIVLGPSPINIQYF
clone size: -; D gene: -; J gene: TRBJ2-3; V gene: TRBV9; CDR3 DNA: TGTGCCAGCAGCGCGCATAGGTCAGATACGCAGTATTTT; CDR3 protein: CASSAHRSDTQYF